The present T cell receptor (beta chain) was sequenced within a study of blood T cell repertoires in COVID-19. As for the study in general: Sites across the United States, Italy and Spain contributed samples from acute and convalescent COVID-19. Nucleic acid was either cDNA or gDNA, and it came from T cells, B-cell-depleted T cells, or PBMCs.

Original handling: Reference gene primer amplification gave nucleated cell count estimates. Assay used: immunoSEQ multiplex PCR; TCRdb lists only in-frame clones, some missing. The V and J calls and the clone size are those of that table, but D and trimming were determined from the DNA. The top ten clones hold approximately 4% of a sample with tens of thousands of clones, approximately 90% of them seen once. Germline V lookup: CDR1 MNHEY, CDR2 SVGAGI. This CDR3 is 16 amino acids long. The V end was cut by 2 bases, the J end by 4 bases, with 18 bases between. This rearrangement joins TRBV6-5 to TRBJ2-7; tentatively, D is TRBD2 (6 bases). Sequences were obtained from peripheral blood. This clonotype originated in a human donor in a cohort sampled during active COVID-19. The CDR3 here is CASSYGGGREGYEQYF. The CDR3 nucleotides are TGTGCCAGCAGTTACGGTGGAGGGCGCGAGGGATACGAGCAGTACTTC.